This T cell receptor beta chain was captured by sequencing in a study of blood T cell repertoires in COVID-19. Overall study context: PBMCs, B-cell-depleted T cells, or T cells provided the cDNA or gDNA that made up the material.

Participants, roughly 18 to 89 years old, spanned about 26 US areas. People in the exposed group encountered a COVID-19 case within 2 weeks before entering the study. Original handling: Amplified reference gene primers provided the basis for estimating nucleated cell counts. Sequenced by immunoSEQ multiplex PCR; TCRdb stores in-frame clones only, minus some. From that table come the V and J calls and clone size; the DNA was used to work out D and trimming. The sample lists about 350,000 clones, almost 90% occurring once. Unmatched junction bases numbered 5, after V lost 6 bases and J lost 8 bases. The germline V gene encodes CDR1 SQVTM and CDR2 ANQGSEA. CDR3 size: 12 residues.

The sample taken for sequencing was PBMCs or T cells enriched from blood (not recorded which). The TCR was taken from a woman aged 25 to 39 who had been exposed to COVID-19. V and J are TRBV29-1 and TRBJ1-2, with 11 bases matching TRBD1. The CDR3 nucleotides read TGCAGCGTAGGACAGGGGGCGAGAGGCTACACCTTC. Amino acids: CSVGQGARGYTF.